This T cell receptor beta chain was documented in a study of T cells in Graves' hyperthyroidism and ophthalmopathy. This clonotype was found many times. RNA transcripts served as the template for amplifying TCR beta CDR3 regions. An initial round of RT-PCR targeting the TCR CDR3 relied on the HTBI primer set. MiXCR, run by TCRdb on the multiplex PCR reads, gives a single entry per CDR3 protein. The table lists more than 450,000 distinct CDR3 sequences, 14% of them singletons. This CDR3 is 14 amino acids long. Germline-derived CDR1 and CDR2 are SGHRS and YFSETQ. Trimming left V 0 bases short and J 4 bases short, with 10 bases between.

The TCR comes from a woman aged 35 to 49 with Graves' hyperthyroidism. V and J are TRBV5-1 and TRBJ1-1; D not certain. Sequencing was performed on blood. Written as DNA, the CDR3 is TGCGCCAGCAGCTTGGAGGTGTTGGGCACTGAAGCTTTCTTT. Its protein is CASSLEVLGTEAFF.